Following are 32 T cell receptor beta chains from one sample sequenced in a study of shared clonotypes between healthy human individuals. Profiling relied on immunoSEQ multiplex PCR, and the TCRdb table lists in-frame clones only, not all of them. The sample records over 850,000 clones, 70% to 80% being singletons. Source material: memory CD4+ T cells from PBMCs. The subset was: CD45RA-negative fraction. The receptors were gathered from a man aged 18 to 29 in good health. Some clones in this sample may be carry-over from other donors' samples.

V and J are TRBV27 and TRBJ1-5; the match to TRBD1 covers 10 bases. Per germline, CDR1 MNHEY and CDR2 SMNVEV (reference sequence). This CDR3 has 16 residues. The V gene end was trimmed by 5 bases and the J gene end by 2 bases; junction bases not matched to a gene: 6. The CDR3 here is CASSARTGGGNQPQHF. Written as DNA, the CDR3 is TGTGCCAGCAGTGCGCGGACAGGGGGGGGCAATCAGCCCCAGCATTTT.

V is TRBV7-2 and J is TRBJ2-3, with TRBD2 matching 13 bases. The junction had 3 bases not matched to a gene; V was cut back by 1 base and J by 2 bases. Germline assignment: CDR1 SGHTA and CDR2 FQGNSA. This CDR3 is 17 amino acids long. CDR3 sequence: CASSLVGTSGNTDTQYF. CDR3 coding DNA: TGTGCCAGCAGCTTAGTAGGGACTAGCGGGAACACAGATACGCAGTATTTT.

On this clone itself: This same CDR3 is encoded by further DNA sequences in the sample. This chain uses TRBV11-2 with TRBJ1-3; TRBD1 is a possible D gene (5 bases). The CDR3 is made up of 12 amino acids. The germline V gene has CDR1 SGHAT and CDR2 FQNNGV. Trimming removed 3 bases at V and 7 bases at J, with 7 bases between. In DNA form, the CDR3 reads TGTGCCAGCAGCTTCGGGGGGAACACCATATATTTT. It specifies CASSFGGNTIYF.

Concerning this clone: Within the sample, other DNA sequences also encode this same CDR3. This chain links TRBV5-6 with TRBJ2-7; D is ambiguous. The V end lost 4 bases, the J end lost 3 bases, and 8 bases lay between the germline ends. The CDR3 is 12 amino acids. CDR1 is SGHDT and CDR2 is YYEEEE in the germline V gene. The DNA of the CDR3 is TGTGCCAGCAGCCTTTGGGGCTACGAGCAGTACTTC. The encoded protein is CASSLWGYEQYF.

The genes are TRBV2 and TRBJ1-2; D is undetermined. The CDR3 loop spans 13 amino acids. V was shortened by 7 bases and J by 3 bases, with 12 bases between the two germline ends. Per the germline V gene, CDR1 is SNHLY and CDR2 is FYNNEI. CDR3 protein: CASIGWVDYGYTF. DNA for the CDR3: TGTGCCAGCATTGGTTGGGTCGACTATGGCTACACCTTC.

This rearrangement joins TRBV28 to TRBJ2-7; TRBD1 agrees at 8 bases. CDR3 length equals 15 residues. The germline CDR1 and CDR2 sequences are MDHEN and SYDVKM. The V segment lost 7 bases and the J segment 5 bases; nucleotides outside the gene matches: 13. The CDR3 nucleotides read TGTGCCAGCATCCGTGTTGGCAGGGGGCAGGACGAGCAGTACTTC. It is translated as CASIRVGRGQDEQYF.

The chain recombines TRBV6-5 with TRBJ1-5, with 10 bases lining up with TRBD1. The CDR3 contains 13 residues. V was clipped by 6 bases and J by 6 bases; unmatched bases: 2. Germline V CDR1 and CDR2: MNHEY, SVGAGI. The CDR3 DNA follows: TGTGCCAGCAGCCGGGACAGGGGTCAGCCCCAGCATTTT. It yields the protein CASSRDRGQPQHF.

The genes are TRBV2 and TRBJ1-4; a weak D match, TRBD1 (5 bases). The CDR3 is 15 amino acids. In germline, CDR1 is SNHLY, CDR2 FYNNEI. Trimming shortened V by 11 bases and J by 0 bases, and 16 bases separated the two germline ends. CDR3 nucleotides: TGTGCCGGGACCACACCTGCCCCAACTAATGAAAAACTGTTTTTT. Protein: CAGTTPAPTNEKLFF.

This clone was observed once. The genes are TRBV15 and TRBJ2-1; unclear D gene. The germline CDR1 and CDR2 sequences are LNHNV and YYDKDF (reference sequence). The V end was cut by 0 bases, the J end by 5 bases, with 11 bases between. The CDR3 is 15 residues long. CDR3: CATSRDLRANNEQFF. CDR3 sequence (DNA): TGTGCCACCAGCAGAGATCTCCGCGCCAACAATGAGCAGTTCTTC.

Concerning this clone itself: This may be a read error: a much more frequent sequence differs by one nucleotide. At the DNA level, this CDR3 is encoded by other sequences in the same sample as well. The V gene is TRBV30, the J gene TRBJ2-5; 16 bases are a match to TRBD2. Per the germline V gene, CDR1 is GTSNPN and CDR2 is SVGIG (reference sequence). V gave up 3 bases and J gave up 5 bases; unmatched junction bases: 18. This CDR3 is built from 20 residues. The CDR3 DNA reads as TGTGCCTGGAGCGCCGACTATACCGGGACTAGCGGGAGGGCCAGGGAGACCCAGTACTTC. Translation gives CAWSADYTGTSGRARETQYF.

Turning to this clone: A much larger clone lies a single base off, so this may be a read error. The V and J genes are TRBV6-1 and TRBJ1-1; possibly TRBD1 for D (6 bases). CDR3 length: 15 amino acids. CDR1 and CDR2 from the germline V gene are MNHNS and SASEGT. The DNA of the CDR3 is TGTGCCAGCAGTACGTCAGGCGACAGGAACGCTGAAGCTTTCTTT. This codes for CASSTSGDRNAEAFF.

The chain recombines TRBV4-1 with TRBJ1-2; possible D gene TRBD1, 5 bases. V was clipped by 4 bases and J by 4 bases, with 13 bases between them. The CDR3 spans 14 residues. CDR1 MGHRA and CDR2 YSYEKL come from the germline V gene. The CDR3 DNA reads TGCGCCAGCAGCCTCCAGGGAGTCGGCTATGGCTACACCTTC. Encoded protein: CASSLQGVGYGYTF.

CDR3 sequence (DNA): TGTGCCAGCAGCTACGGACAGGGGGATGGCTACACCTTC. It codes for CASSYGQGDGYTF. V gene TRBV6-6 combines with J gene TRBJ1-2; 10 positions match TRBD1. This CDR3 comprises 13 residues. Germline V lookup: CDR1 MNHNY, CDR2 SVGAGI (reference sequence). The V gene end was trimmed by 6 bases and the J gene end by 6 bases; junction bases not matched to a gene: 4.

This clone was seen only a few times. J is TRBJ1-2 and V is TRBV30, with 10 bases matching TRBD1. Trimming removed 3 bases from V and 2 bases from J; junction bases left unmatched: 9. Per the germline V gene, CDR1 is GTSNPN and CDR2 is SVGIG (reference sequence). The CDR3 is made up of 16 amino acids. The CDR3 DNA sequence: TGTGCCTGGAGCGGGACAGGGGCGTTCCCAAACTATGGCTACACCTTC. This translates into CAWSGTGAFPNYGYTF.

The chain recombines TRBV11-2 with TRBJ2-7; 7 bases are shared with TRBD1. Germline CDR1 SGHAT, CDR2 FQNNGV. Trimming at V came to 5 bases and at J to 0 bases, leaving 13 bases not matched to a gene. The CDR3 totals 17 residues. Here the CDR3 reads CASSPSRLGTVSYEQYF. CDR3 coding DNA: TGTGCCAGCAGCCCGTCCCGGTTGGGGACAGTCTCCTACGAGCAGTACTTC.

The V call is TRBV5-6, the J call TRBJ2-7; 9 nucleotides line up with TRBD1. V lost 3 bases to trimming and J lost 3 bases; unmatched junction nucleotides: 7. This CDR3 has 15 residues. Germline assignment: CDR1 SGHDT and CDR2 YYEEEE. This chain's CDR3 is CASSSYRDRDYEQYF. The CDR3 nucleotides are TGTGCCAGCAGCTCATACCGGGACAGGGACTACGAGCAGTACTTC.

This rearrangement joins TRBV7-8 to TRBJ2-7; 8 positions match TRBD1. The germline V gene has CDR1 SGHVS and CDR2 FQNEAQ. The CDR3 runs 16 residues. With V trimmed by 5 bases and J by 2 bases, 11 bases remained unmatched. This CDR3 is CASSPLSGQGTYEQYF. In DNA form, the CDR3 reads TGTGCCAGCAGCCCCCTATCCGGACAGGGCACCTACGAGCAGTACTTC.

On this clone itself: This may stem from a read error, because a much larger clone lies one nucleotide away. The rearrangement uses TRBV4-2 and TRBJ1-1, with D maybe TRBD1 (5 bases). This CDR3 contains 15 residues. Germline V lookup: CDR1 LGHNA, CDR2 YNFKEQ. Trimming removed 3 bases from V and 0 bases from J, with 11 bases in between. CDR3 bases: TGTGCCAGCAGCCAGAAGGGGTGGCTGAACACTGAAGCTTTCTTT. Amino acid sequence: CASSQKGWLNTEAFF.

Ten or more counts support this clone. The sample has other DNA sequences that encode this CDR3 too. The chain recombines TRBV29-1 with TRBJ2-3; D unresolved. Trimming took off 6 bases at V and 2 bases at J, with 3 bases between the two ends. Germline V gene sequence: CDR1 SQVTM, CDR2 ANQGSEA. This CDR3 is built from 10 residues. CDR3 in DNA: TGCAGCGTGGACACAGATACGCAGTATTTT. Residues: CSVDTDTQYF.

This clone came up a few times. V and J are TRBV18 and TRBJ1-1, with D perhaps matching TRBD1 (6 bases). The germline CDR1 and CDR2 sequences are KGHSH and LQKENI. V lost 5 bases and J 1 base, leaving 14 bases between the germline ends. This CDR3 comprises 15 residues. CDR3 nucleotides: TGTGCCAGCTCAGAGTACTTGACAGGGAACACTGAAGCTTTCTTT. Translating gives CASSEYLTGNTEAFF.

The chain recombines TRBV6-5 with TRBJ2-2; 14 bases are shared with TRBD2. Germline loops: CDR1 MNHEY, CDR2 SVGAGI. The V gene end was trimmed by 6 bases and the J gene end by 7 bases; junction bases not matched to a gene: 4. CDR3 length equals 15 residues. CDR3: CASRPTSGRVGELFF. The CDR3, as DNA: TGTGCCAGCAGACCGACTAGCGGGAGGGTCGGGGAGCTGTTTTTT.

The chain carries TRBV4-1 and TRBJ2-7; no clear D gene. Germline-derived CDR1 and CDR2 are MGHRA and YSYEKL. V lost 5 bases to trimming and J lost 2 bases, with 16 bases between them. This CDR3 has 15 residues. CDR3 sequence reads: CASSDSEQAAYEQYF. The CDR3 DNA reads as TGCGCCAGCAGCGATTCGGAGCAGGCGGCCTACGAGCAGTACTTC.

The V and J genes are TRBV29-1 and TRBJ2-7; possible D gene TRBD1, 6 bases. V gave up 3 bases and J gave up 6 bases, with 15 bases separating them. The germline CDR1 and CDR2 sequences are SQVTM and ANQGSEA. This CDR3 is built from 13 residues. The DNA for the CDR3 is TGCAGCGTTGAGTCCAGGGGAAGAGGCGAGCAGTACTTC. This gives the protein CSVESRGRGEQYF.

The chain combines TRBV5-6 with TRBJ2-1; 9 bases are a match to TRBD2. The germline V gene encodes CDR1 SGHDT and CDR2 YYEEEE. The CDR3 covers 15 residues. V shed 4 bases, J shed 7 bases, and the junction held 9 bases outside the gene matches. DNA of the CDR3: TGTGCCAGCAGCCCTGGGACTAGCTTTAGGAATGAGCAGTTCTTC. This encodes CASSPGTSFRNEQFF.

The genes are TRBV11-2 and TRBJ1-3, with D possibly matching TRBD1 (5 bases). The V end was cut by 2 bases, the J end by 2 bases, with 7 bases between. The CDR3 runs to 14 residues. CDR1 is SGHAT and CDR2 is FQNNGV in the germline V gene. The CDR3 sequence: CASSLMGAGNTIYF. The CDR3 DNA reads as TGTGCCAGCAGCTTAATGGGGGCTGGAAACACCATATATTTT.

The CDR3 bases are TGTGCCAGCAGCTTGGATAGGCAGGGGACTGGCGAGCAGTACTTC. This sequence encodes CASSLDRQGTGEQYF. The rearrangement joins TRBV5-4 to TRBJ2-7; either TRBD1 or TRBD2 may supply D (6 bases each). Trimming removed 0 bases at V and 6 bases at J, with 16 bases between. CDR3 size: 15 residues. Germline lookup yields CDR1 SGHNT and CDR2 YYREEE (reference sequence).

Regarding this clone: Other DNA sequences of this sample code for an identical CDR3. This chain uses TRBV2 with TRBJ2-7, with TRBD2 matching 12 bases. CDR1 SNHLY and CDR2 FYNNEI come from the germline V gene. V lost 6 bases to trimming and J lost 7 bases; unmatched junction nucleotides: 7. This CDR3 region has 14 residues. The CDR3 coding sequence is TGTGCCAGCAGCGAACTAGCGGGGGGCGGTGAGCAGTACTTC. Translated, it gives CASSELAGGGEQYF.

This clone was detected ten times or more. The chain combines TRBV11-1 with TRBJ2-1; 8 bases agree with TRBD2. With V trimmed by 5 bases and J by 4 bases, 13 bases remained unmatched. Germline V gene sequence: CDR1 SGHAT, CDR2 FQDESV (reference sequence). The CDR3 totals 17 residues. The CDR3 region is CASSRGEGVAGYNEQFF. The CDR3 bases are TGTGCCAGCAGCCGAGGAGAGGGAGTAGCGGGGTACAATGAGCAGTTCTTC.

The table lists this clone with a few counts. V usage is TRBV6-6 and J usage is TRBJ1-2, with D possibly TRBD1 on 5 matching bases. CDR3 length: 15 residues. Trimming removed 2 bases at V and 3 bases at J, with 13 bases between. In germline, CDR1 is MNHNY, CDR2 SVGAGI (reference sequence). The CDR3: CASSYPLPGDYGYTF. Here the CDR3 DNA reads TGTGCCAGCAGTTACCCGCTCCCGGGGGACTATGGCTACACCTTC.

The chain combines TRBV11-2 with TRBJ2-2, with D maybe TRBD2 (6 bases). Germline V lookup: CDR1 SGHAT, CDR2 FQNNGV. CDR3 size: 14 residues. Trimming cost V 3 bases and J 4 bases, with 9 bases left between them. Here the CDR3 DNA reads TGTGCCAGCAGCTTTTTGGGGGGCACCGGGGAGCTGTTTTTT. This encodes CASSFLGGTGELFF.

The CDR3 bases are TGTGCCAGCTCACTAGCGGGACTAGGGTACGAGCAGTACTTC. Its translation is CASSLAGLGYEQYF. The genes are TRBV18 and TRBJ2-7; 8 positions match TRBD2. The CDR3 consists of 14 residues. J gave up 4 bases and V 4 bases, and 6 bases lay outside the gene matches. Germline loops: CDR1 KGHSH, CDR2 LQKENI.

Turning to this clone: A much larger clone differs by one base, so this may be a read error. In the same sample, other DNA sequences code for this CDR3. This chain joins TRBV27 and TRBJ1-4; 9 bases line up with TRBD1. With V trimmed by 5 bases and J by 11 bases, 12 bases remained unmatched. CDR1 and CDR2 from the germline V gene are MNHEY and SMNVEV (reference sequence). The CDR3 loop spans 15 amino acids. The CDR3, as DNA: TGTGCCAGCAGTGAATGGACAGGGGATAACGAGAAACTGTTTTTT. This codes for CASSEWTGDNEKLFF.